Listed below are T cell receptor beta chains from one sample, sequenced in a study of CD8 T cells in Susac syndrome. TCRdb called the immunoSEQ multiplex PCR reads again in MiXCR, with one record for every CDR3 protein. Of 130,000 to 150,000 distinct CDR3 sequences in the sample, approximately 94% are singletons; the top ten hold approximately 0.08%. Sequencing input: CD4+ T cells from PBMCs. These receptors all stem from a human donor in good health. The CDR3 runs from the conserved cysteine through the conserved F or W. A D gene is named only where the DNA matches it firmly.

>TRBV20-1|TRBD2|TRBJ2-7
CSARDRPSGKGEQYF
TGCAGTGCTAGAGATCGGCCCAGCGGGAAGGGCGAGCAGTACTTC
>TRBV25-1|TRBD1|TRBJ1-2
CASSGLDRGTGYTF
TGTGCCAGCAGTGGGTTGGACAGGGGGACTGGCTACACCTTC
>TRBV28|.|TRBJ1-1
CASSLKRQTEAFF
TGTGCCAGCAGTTTGAAGAGACAGACTGAAGCTTTCTTT
>TRBV24-1|.|TRBJ2-2
CATSDLPTGELFF
TGTGCCACCAGTGATTTGCCCACCGGGGAGCTGTTTTTT
>TRBV7-3|TRBD2|TRBJ2-3
CASGPSGSTDAQYF
TGTGCCAGCGGGCCTAGCGGGAGCACAGATGCGCAGTATTTT
>TRBV15|TRBD1|TRBJ1-3
CATSRDVTGARTIYF
TGTGCCACCAGCAGAGATGTAACAGGGGCGAGGACCATATATTTT
>TRBV5-4|.|TRBJ2-3
CASSLGADTDTQYF
TGTGCCAGCAGCTTGGGTGCAGATACAGATACGCAGTATTTT
>TRBV20-1|.|TRBJ2-2
CSASRDETNTGELFF
TGCAGTGCTAGTAGGGACGAGACGAACACCGGGGAGCTGTTTTTT
>TRBV11-2|.|TRBJ1-2
CASNSVTGNYGYTF
TGTGCCAGCAACAGCGTTACAGGGAACTATGGCTACACCTTC
>TRBV5-6|.|TRBJ1-4
CASSSQLNEKLFF
TGTGCCAGCAGCTCCCAGCTAAATGAAAAACTGTTTTTT
>TRBV29-1|.|TRBJ1-1
CSVANRAEVEAFF
TGCAGCGTTGCGAACAGGGCAGAAGTTGAAGCTTTCTTT
>TRBV30|TRBD1|TRBJ1-5
CAWSRDSTYSNQPQHF
TGTGCCTGGAGTCGGGACAGCACCTATAGCAATCAGCCCCAGCATTTT
>TRBV7-8|.|TRBJ2-2
CASSLVLGVGTGELFF
TGTGCCAGCAGCTTAGTGTTGGGGGTAGGGACCGGGGAGCTGTTTTTT
>TRBV11-2|TRBD2|TRBJ2-6
CASRSLAGVGANVLTF
TGTGCCAGCAGGTCTCTAGCGGGAGTTGGGGCCAACGTCCTGACTTTC
>TRBV20-1|TRBD2|TRBJ2-7
CSARDPGSVSGSTYEQYF
TGCAGTGCTAGAGACCCAGGGTCGGTGAGCGGGAGTACTTACGAGCAGTACTTC